Detailed here is one TCR beta chain. These data belong to a study of control samples from healthy donors and cancer patients. The CDR3 is 13 residues long. Trimming shortened V by 9 bases and J by 11 bases, and 20 bases separated the two germline ends. Per the germline V gene, CDR1 is LNHDA and CDR2 is SQIVND (reference sequence). The data were produced by immunoSEQ multiplex PCR, yet TCRdb's version contains in-frame clones alone and is incomplete. This sample has approximately 100,000 clones, with roughly 88% found just once. Sample: blood. The clonotype comes from a man younger than 45 in good health. The genes are TRBV19 and TRBJ1-5; TRBD1 is a possible D gene (6 bases). Here the CDR3 reads CASTDRPRLAQHF. The CDR3 DNA follows: TGTGCCAGCACCGACAGGCCAAGGTTGGCCCAGCATTTT.